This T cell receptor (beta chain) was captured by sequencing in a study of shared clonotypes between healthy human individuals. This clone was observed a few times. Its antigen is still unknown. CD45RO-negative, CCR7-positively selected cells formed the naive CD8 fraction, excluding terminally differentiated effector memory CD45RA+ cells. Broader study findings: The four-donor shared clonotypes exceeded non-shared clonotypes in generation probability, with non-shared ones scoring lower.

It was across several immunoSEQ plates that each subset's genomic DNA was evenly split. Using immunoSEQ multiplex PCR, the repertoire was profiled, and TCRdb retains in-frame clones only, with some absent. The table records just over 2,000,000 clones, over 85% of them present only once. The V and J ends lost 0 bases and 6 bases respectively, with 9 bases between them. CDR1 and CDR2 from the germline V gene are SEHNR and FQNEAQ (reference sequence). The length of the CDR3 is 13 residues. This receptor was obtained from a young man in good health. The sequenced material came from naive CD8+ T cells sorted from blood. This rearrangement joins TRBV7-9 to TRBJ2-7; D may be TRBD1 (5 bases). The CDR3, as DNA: TGTGCCAGCAGCTTAGCAGGGGTTTTCGAGCAGTACTTC. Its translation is CASSLAGVFEQYF.